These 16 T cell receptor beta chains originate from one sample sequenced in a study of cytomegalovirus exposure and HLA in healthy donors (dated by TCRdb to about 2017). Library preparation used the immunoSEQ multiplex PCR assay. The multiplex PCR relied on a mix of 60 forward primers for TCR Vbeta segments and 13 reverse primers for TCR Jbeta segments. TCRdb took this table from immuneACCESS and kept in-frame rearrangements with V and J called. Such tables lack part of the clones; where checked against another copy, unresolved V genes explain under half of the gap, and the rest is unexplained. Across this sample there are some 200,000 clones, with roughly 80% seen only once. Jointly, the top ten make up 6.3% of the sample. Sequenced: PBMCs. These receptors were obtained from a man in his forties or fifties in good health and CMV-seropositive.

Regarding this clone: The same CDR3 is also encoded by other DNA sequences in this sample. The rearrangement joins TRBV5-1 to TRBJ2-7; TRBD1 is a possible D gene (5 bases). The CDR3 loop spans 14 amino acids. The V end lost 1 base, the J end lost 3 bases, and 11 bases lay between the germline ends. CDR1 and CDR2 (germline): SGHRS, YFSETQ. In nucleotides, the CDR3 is TGCGCCAGCAGCTTGCGCCAGGGCAACTACGAGCAGTACTTC. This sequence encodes CASSLRQGNYEQYF.

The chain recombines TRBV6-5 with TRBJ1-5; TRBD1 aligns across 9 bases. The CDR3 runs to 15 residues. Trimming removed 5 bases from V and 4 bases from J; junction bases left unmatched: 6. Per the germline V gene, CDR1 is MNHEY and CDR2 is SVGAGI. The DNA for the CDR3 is TGTGCCAGCAGTATAACAGGGGGCGCGAATCAGCCCCAGCATTTT. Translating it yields CASSITGGANQPQHF.

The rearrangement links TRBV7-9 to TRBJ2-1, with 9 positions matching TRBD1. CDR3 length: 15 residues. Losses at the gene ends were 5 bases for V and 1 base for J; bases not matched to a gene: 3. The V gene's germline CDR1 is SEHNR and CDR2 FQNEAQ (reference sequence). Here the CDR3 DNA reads TGTGCCAGCAGCCAGACAGGGGGGTCCTACAATGAGCAGTTCTTC. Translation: CASSQTGGSYNEQFF.

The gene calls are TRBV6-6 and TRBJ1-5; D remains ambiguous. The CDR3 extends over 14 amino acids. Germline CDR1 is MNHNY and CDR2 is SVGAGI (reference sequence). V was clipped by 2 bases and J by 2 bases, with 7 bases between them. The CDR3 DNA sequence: TGTGCCAGCAGTTACGGGCACGGCAATCAGCCCCAGCATTTT. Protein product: CASSYGHGNQPQHF.

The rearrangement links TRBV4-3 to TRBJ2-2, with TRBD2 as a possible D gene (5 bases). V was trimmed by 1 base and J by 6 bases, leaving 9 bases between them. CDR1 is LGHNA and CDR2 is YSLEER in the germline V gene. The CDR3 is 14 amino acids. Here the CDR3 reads CASSQGVGAGELFF. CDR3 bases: TGCGCCAGCAGCCAAGGTGTGGGAGCCGGGGAGCTGTTTTTT.

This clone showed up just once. In nucleotides, the CDR3 is TGTGCCAGCAGCTTAACCCCACGCAAGCGGGGGTACACAGATACGCAGTATTTT. Encoded protein: CASSLTPRKRGYTDTQYF. The chain employs TRBV7-3 and TRBJ2-3, with TRBD2 matching over 8 bases. The CDR3 is 18 amino acids. The germline gives CDR1 SGHTA, CDR2 FQGTGA. V lost 0 bases, J lost 2 bases, and 10 bases stayed unmatched.

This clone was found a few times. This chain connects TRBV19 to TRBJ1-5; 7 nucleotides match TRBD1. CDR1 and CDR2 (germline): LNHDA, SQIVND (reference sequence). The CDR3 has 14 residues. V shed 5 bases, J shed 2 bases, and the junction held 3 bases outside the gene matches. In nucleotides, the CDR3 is TGTGCCAGTAGTCTTCAGGGGGGCAATCAGCCCCAGCATTTT. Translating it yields CASSLQGGNQPQHF.

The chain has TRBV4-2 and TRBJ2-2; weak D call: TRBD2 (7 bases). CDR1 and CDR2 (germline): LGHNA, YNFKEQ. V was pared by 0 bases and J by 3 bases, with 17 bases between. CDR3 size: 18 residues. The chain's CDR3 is CASSQELARGSHTGELFF. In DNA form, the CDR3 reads TGTGCCAGCAGCCAAGAACTAGCGAGGGGGAGTCACACCGGGGAGCTGTTTTTT.

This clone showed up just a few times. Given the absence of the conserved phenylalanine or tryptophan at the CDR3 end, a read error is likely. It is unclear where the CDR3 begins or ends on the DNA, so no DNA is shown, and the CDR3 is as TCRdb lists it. The CDR3: CSARDPEAAEI. The chain uses TRBV20-1 and TRBJ2-7; TRBD2 was called by the table and not checked on the DNA. Germline-derived CDR1 and CDR2 are DFQATT and SNEGSKA (reference sequence). 11 amino acids form the CDR3, both terminal residues included.

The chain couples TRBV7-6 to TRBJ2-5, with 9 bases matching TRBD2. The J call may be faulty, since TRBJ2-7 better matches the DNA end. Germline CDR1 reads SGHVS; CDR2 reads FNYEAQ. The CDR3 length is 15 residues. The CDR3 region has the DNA TGTGCCAGCAGCTTATCAAGCGGGGGGAAGTACGAGCAGTACTTC. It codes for CASSLSSGGKYEQYF.

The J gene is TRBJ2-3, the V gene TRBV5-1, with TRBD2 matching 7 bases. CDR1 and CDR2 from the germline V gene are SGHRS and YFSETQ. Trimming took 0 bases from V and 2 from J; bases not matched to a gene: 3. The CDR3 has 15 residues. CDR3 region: CASSLVSGNTDTQYF. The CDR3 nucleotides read TGCGCCAGCAGCTTGGTCAGCGGGAACACAGATACGCAGTATTTT.

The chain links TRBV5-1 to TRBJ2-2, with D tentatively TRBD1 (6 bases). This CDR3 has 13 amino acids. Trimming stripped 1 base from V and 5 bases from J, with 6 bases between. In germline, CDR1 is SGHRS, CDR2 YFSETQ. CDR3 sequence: CASSLQGTGELFF. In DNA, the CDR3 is TGCGCCAGCAGCTTGCAGGGGACCGGGGAGCTGTTTTTT.

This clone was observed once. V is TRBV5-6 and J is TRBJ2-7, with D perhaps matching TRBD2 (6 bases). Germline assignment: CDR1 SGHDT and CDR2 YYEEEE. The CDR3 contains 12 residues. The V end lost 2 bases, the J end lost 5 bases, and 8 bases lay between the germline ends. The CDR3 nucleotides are TGTGCCAGCAGCTTAGGGGAGGACGAGCAGTACTTC. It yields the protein CASSLGEDEQYF.

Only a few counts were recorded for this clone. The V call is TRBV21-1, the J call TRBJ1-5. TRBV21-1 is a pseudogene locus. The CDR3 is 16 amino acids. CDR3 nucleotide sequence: TGTGCCAGCAGCCGCCTCGAGGAAGAGCCCCATCAGCCCCAGCATTTT. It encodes CASSRLEEEPHQPQHF.

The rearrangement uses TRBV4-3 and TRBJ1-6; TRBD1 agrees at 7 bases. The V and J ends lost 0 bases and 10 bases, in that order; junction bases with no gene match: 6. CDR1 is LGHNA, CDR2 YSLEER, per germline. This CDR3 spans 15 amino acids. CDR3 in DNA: TGCGCCAGCAGCCAAGATCGCCAGGGGGACTCACCCCTCCACTTT. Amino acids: CASSQDRQGDSPLHF.

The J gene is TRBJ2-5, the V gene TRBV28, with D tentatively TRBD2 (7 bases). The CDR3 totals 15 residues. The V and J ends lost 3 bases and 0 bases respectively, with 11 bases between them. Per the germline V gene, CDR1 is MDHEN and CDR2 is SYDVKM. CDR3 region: CASSFRGGYQETQYF. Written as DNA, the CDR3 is TGTGCCAGCAGTTTTAGGGGGGGGTACCAAGAGACCCAGTACTTC.